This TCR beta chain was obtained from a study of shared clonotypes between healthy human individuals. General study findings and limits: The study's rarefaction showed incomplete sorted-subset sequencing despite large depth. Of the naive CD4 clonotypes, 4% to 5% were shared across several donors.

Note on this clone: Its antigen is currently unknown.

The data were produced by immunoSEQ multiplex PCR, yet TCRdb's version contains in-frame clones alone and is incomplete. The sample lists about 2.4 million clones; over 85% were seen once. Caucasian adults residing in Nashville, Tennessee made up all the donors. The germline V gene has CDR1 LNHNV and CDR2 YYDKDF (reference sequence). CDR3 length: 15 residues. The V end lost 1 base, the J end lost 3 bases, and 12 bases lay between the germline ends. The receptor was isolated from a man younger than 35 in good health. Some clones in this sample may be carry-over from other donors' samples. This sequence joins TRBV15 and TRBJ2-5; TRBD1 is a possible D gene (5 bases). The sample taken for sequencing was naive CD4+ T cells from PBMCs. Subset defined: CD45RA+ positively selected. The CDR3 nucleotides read TGTGCCACCAGCAGAGCTAGACAGAGAGAAGAGACCCAGTACTTC. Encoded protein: CATSRARQREETQYF.